This T cell receptor (beta chain) was sequenced in a study of T cells of healthy individuals. Germline assignment: CDR1 MGHRA and CDR2 YSYEKL. Trimming left V 0 bases short and J 2 bases short, with 10 bases between. The length of the CDR3 is 15 residues. MiXCR, run by TCRdb on the 5' RACE reads, gives a single entry per CDR3 protein. The data hold fewer than 70,000 distinct CDR3 sequences, with 14% to 15% observed a single time. The clonotype was recovered from a human donor in good health. This chain joins TRBV4-1 and TRBJ1-1; tentatively, D is TRBD1 (5 bases). CDR3 amino acids: CASSQDRQGNTEAFF. DNA of the CDR3: TGCGCCAGCAGCCAAGATCGGCAGGGAAACACTGAAGCTTTCTTT.